Listed below are T cell receptor beta chains from one sample, sequenced in a study of regulatory T cells in long-lasting Graves disease. TCRdb re-analysed the multiplex PCR reads in MiXCR, keeping a single row per CDR3 protein. The repertoire includes hundreds of thousands of distinct CDR3 sequences, about a sixth of them detected once, and approximately 11% sits in the top ten. The same data also contributed to another study, on T cells in Graves' hyperthyroidism and ophthalmopathy.

This material consisted of peripheral blood mononuclear cells (PBMCs), taken at new diagnosis, from a patient treated with antithyroid drugs. These receptors were collected from a woman in her twenties or thirties with Graves disease. CDR3s include the opening cysteine and the closing phenylalanine or tryptophan.

V	J	CDR3
TRBV20-1	TRBJ1-5	CSAVKDSIQHF
TRBV6-2/TRBV6-3	TRBJ2-1	CASTLAGAGNEQFF
TRBV5-1	TRBJ2-2	CASSPAARPGTGELFF
TRBV7-8	TRBJ1-1	CASSAMNTEAFF
TRBV25-1	TRBJ1-3	CASSDHRTTIGSGNTIYF
TRBV18	TRBJ1-1	CASSLSFRGSVSEAFF
TRBV20-1	TRBJ1-3	CSANRGPGNTIYF
TRBV3-1	TRBJ1-4	CASSQGRFQANEKLFF
TRBV5-1	TRBJ1-4	CASSFGTSGPEKLFF
TRBV27	TRBJ2-7	CASSSRLAGGPYEQYF
TRBV7-3	TRBJ2-3	CASSSWGTDTQYF
TRBV28	TRBJ2-7	CASSSRTAQQQYF
TRBV3-1	TRBJ2-7	CATQKGAPQSNYEQYF
TRBV12-3/TRBV12-4	TRBJ2-5	CASSPGVSQETQYF
TRBV7-2	TRBJ2-1	CASSPLPGGLSYNEQFF
TRBV7-2	TRBJ2-7	CASSVTGTSGIYEQYF
TRBV11-2	TRBJ1-1	CASSLGLDPRGNTEAFF
TRBV3-1	TRBJ2-5	CASSQYALSGGEETQYF
TRBV11-2	TRBJ2-5	CASSLGLDLGTQYF
TRBV2	TRBJ1-2	CASSRQGSGGYTF
TRBV3-1	TRBJ2-5	CASSQGWARAQETQYF
TRBV6-2/TRBV6-3	TRBJ2-2	CASNEVGEGTGELFF
TRBV18	TRBJ2-7	CASSPPTRGKGYEQYF
TRBV29-1	TRBJ2-1	CSAPGLAGFSEQFF
TRBV4-1	TRBJ2-5	CASSPGLAGAEETQYF
TRBV24-1	TRBJ1-6	CATSDPDQTLNSPLHF
TRBV9	TRBJ2-5	CASSVASEVETQYF
TRBV28	TRBJ2-1	CASRGVDEQFF
TRBV7-3	TRBJ1-1	CASSEGALVNTEAFF
TRBV7-2	TRBJ2-1	CASSLRSISGGYRNEQFF
TRBV7-2	TRBJ2-1	CASSLGANEQFF
TRBV6-2/TRBV6-3	TRBJ2-1	CASRLRLAGQDEQFF
TRBV5-1	TRBJ2-7	CASSLSPPPYEQYF
TRBV12-3/TRBV12-4	TRBJ2-1	CASTSPRLAGVGEQFF
TRBV3-1	TRBJ2-7	CASSRSDTYEQYF